This T cell receptor (beta chain) originates from a study of identical twins. In germline, CDR1 is SGHTA, CDR2 FQGNSA. The CDR3 contains 14 residues. Trimming took off 0 bases at V and 4 bases at J, with 9 bases between the two ends. TCRdb used MiXCR to reprocess the 5' RACE reads, holding one entry per CDR3 protein. This sample carries 420,000 or so distinct CDR3 sequences, about 18% of them seen once, and the ten largest clones take 9% to 15%. This clonotype was counted many times. What it recognizes is unknown. General study findings and limits: Donors were not followed over many years; analysis was cross-sectional. For zero-insertion analyses, partial confounding could come from invariant MAIT and iNKT cells. Models predicted too little out-of-frame TCR alpha sharing in monozygotic twins. Out-of-frame alpha sequences common to twins exhibited an excess of low generation probability.

The receptor was isolated from a man aged 50 to 59 in good health. The chain combines TRBV7-2 with TRBJ1-1; D is unclear. Source material: naive T cells sorted from blood. In DNA form, the CDR3 reads TGTGCCAGCAGCTTAGCCCAGGTGCCCACTGAAGCTTTCTTT. Translated: CASSLAQVPTEAFF.